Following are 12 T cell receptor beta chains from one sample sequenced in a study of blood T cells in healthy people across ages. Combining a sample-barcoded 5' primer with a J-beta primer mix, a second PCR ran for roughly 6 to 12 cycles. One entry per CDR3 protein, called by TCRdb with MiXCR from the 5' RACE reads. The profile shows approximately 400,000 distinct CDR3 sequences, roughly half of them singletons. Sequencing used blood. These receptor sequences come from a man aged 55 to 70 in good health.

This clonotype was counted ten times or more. CDR3 amino acids: CASSLTGGMGETQYF. In DNA, the CDR3 is TGTGCCAGCAGTTTAACAGGGGGCATGGGGGAGACCCAGTACTTC. The rearrangement joins TRBV12-3 or TRBV12-4 to TRBJ2-5; 9 bases align to TRBD1. The CDR3 length is 15 residues. The V segment lost 2 bases and the J segment 5 bases; nucleotides outside the gene matches: 6.

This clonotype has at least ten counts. CDR3 DNA: TGTGCCAGCCCCCCGGGACAGGGGAGGGCAGATACGCAGTATTTT. Protein product: CASPPGQGRADTQYF. V gene TRBV28 combines with J gene TRBJ2-3, with TRBD1 matching over 10 bases. Germline V gene data show CDR1 as MDHEN and CDR2 as SYDVKM. This CDR3 has 15 amino acids. The trim removed 8 bases at V and 4 bases at J, leaving 9 bases unmatched. The full variable domain, with the rest looked up from reference TRBV28 and TRBJ2-3, is DVKVTQSSRYLVKRTGEKVFLECVQDMDHENMFWYRQDPGLGLRLIYFSYDVKMKEKGDIPEGYSVSREKKERFSLILESASTNQTSMYLCASPPGQGRADTQYFGPGTRLTVL.

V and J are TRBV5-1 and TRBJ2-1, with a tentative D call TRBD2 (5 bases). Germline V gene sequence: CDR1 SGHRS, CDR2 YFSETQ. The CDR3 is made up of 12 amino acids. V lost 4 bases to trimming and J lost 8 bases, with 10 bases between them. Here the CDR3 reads CASSLDSHEQFF. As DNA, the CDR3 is TGCGCCAGCAGCCTGGACTCACATGAGCAGTTCTTC.

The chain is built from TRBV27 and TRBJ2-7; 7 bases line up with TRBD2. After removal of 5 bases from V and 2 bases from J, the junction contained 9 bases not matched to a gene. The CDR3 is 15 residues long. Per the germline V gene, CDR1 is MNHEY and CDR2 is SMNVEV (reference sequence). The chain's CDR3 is CASSPVFAGAYEQYF. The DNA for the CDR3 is TGTGCCAGCAGTCCCGTTTTCGCGGGAGCCTACGAGCAGTACTTC.

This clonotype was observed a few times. The CDR3 coding sequence is TGCTCTTGCGCAGGGACACCGAACACCGGGGAGCTGTTTTTT. Its translation: CSCAGTPNTGELFF. The V and J genes are TRBV29-1 and TRBJ2-2, with D possibly TRBD1 on 6 matching bases. This CDR3 is 14 amino acids long. CDR1 SQVTM and CDR2 ANQGSEA come from the germline V gene.

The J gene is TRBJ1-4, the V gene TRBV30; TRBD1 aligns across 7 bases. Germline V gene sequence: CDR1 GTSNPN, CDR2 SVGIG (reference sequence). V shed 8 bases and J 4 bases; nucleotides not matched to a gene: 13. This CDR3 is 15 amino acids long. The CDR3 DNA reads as TGTGCCCGGACCATGGGACAGACAATTAATGAAAAACTGTTTTTT. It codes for CARTMGQTINEKLFF.

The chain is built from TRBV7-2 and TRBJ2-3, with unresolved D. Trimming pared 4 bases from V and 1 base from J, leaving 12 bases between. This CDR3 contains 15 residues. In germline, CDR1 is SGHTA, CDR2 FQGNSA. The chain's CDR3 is CASSSARGGTDTQYF. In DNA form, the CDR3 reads TGTGCCAGCAGCTCGGCCCGTGGCGGCACAGATACGCAGTATTTT.

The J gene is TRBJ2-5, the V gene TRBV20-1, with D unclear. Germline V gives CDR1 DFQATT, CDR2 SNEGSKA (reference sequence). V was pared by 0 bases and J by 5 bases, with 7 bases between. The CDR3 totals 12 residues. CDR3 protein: CSAREVRETQYF. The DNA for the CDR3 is TGCAGTGCTAGAGAAGTACGGGAGACCCAGTACTTC.

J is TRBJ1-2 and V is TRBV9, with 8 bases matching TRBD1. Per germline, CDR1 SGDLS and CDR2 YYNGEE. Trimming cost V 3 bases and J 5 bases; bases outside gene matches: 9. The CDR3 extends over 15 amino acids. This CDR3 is CASSGSPGQGYGYTF. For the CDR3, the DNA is TGTGCCAGCAGCGGTTCCCCCGGACAGGGTTATGGCTACACCTTC.

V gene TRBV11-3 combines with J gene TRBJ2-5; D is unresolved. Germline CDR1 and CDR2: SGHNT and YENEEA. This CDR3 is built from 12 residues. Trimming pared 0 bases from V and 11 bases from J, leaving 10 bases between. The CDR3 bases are TGTGCCAGCAGCTTAGATTCCAATGAGCAGTACTTC. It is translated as CASSLDSNEQYF.

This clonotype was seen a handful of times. The CDR3 here is CASSVGGTSYEQYF. The CDR3 nucleotides read TGTGCCAGCAGCGTAGGTGGGACCTCCTACGAGCAGTACTTC. The V call is TRBV7-2, the J call TRBJ2-7; D is tentatively TRBD1 or TRBD2 (5 bases each). This CDR3 region has 14 residues. The V end was cut by 5 bases, the J end by 0 bases, with 11 bases between. In germline, CDR1 is SGHTA, CDR2 FQGNSA.

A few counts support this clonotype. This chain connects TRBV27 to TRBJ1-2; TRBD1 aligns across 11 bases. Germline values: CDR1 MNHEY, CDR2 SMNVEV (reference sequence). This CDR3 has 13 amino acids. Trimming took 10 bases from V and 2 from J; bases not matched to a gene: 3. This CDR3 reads CATRTGGNYGYTF. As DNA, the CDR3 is TGTGCCACCCGGACAGGGGGCAACTATGGCTACACCTTC.